Each of the 4 T cell receptor beta chains below was sequenced from the same sample in a study of T cell clonality in common variable immunodeficiency. The method was immunoSEQ multiplex PCR; TCRdb's version includes in-frame clones alone and lacks a portion of them. This sample has some 80,000 clones, each found more than once. Sequences were obtained from peripheral blood mononuclear cells. Receptors were obtained from a person aged 18 to 75 in good health.

Notes on this clone: The read falls 3 residues short of the CDR3 end, and the missing part is taken from the germline J gene. The chain couples TRBV10-2 to TRBJ1-5, with 7 bases aligning to TRBD1. Germline V gives CDR1 WSHSY, CDR2 SAAADI. The trim removed 6 bases at V and 3 bases at J, leaving 11 bases unmatched. This CDR3 is 16 amino acids long. The CDR3 bases that were read are TGCGCCAGCAGAAGACAGGGCGGTGGAAACAATCAGCCC. The encoded protein is CASRRQGGGNNQP. From start to end, the CDR3 is CASRRQGGGNNQPQHF.

This clone was detected many times. The read ends 3 residues before the CDR3 terminus; that terminus is restored from the germline J gene. The genes are TRBV18 and TRBJ2-5; TRBD2 matches at 8 bases. Germline V gives CDR1 KGHSH, CDR2 LQKENI. There are 17 residues in the CDR3. Trimming removed 1 base from V and 4 bases from J; junction bases left unmatched: 11. The sequenced CDR3 bases are TGTGCCAGCTCACCACGGTCGGGTGTAAGCGGGGGAGAGACC. This encodes CASSPRSGVSGGET. The whole CDR3 is CASSPRSGVSGGETQYF.

This clone was counted ten times or more. The DNA ends 3 residues before the CDR3 does, and the rest of the CDR3 is filled in from the germline J gene. The chain uses TRBV7-3 and TRBJ1-1, with D possibly matching TRBD1 (6 bases). Deletions cut 5 bases from V and 3 bases from J, with 10 bases between. Germline V gives CDR1 SGHTA, CDR2 FQGTGA. The CDR3 spans 13 residues. CDR3 residues: CASSAYRDTEAFF. The sequenced part of the CDR3 DNA is TGTGCCAGCAGCGCCTACAGGGACACTGAA. Based on the CDR3 plus reference TRBV7-3 and TRBJ1-1, the full variable domain is GAGVSQTPSNKVTEKGKYVELRCDPISGHTALYWYRQSLGQGPEFLIYFQGTGAADDSGLPNDRFFAVRPEGSVSTLKIQRTERGDSAVYLCASSAYRDTEAFFGQGTRLTVV.

This clone was observed many times. With the read ending 3 residues before the CDR3 end, the germline J gene is used to fill in that end. The chain has TRBV18 and TRBJ2-1; 7 nucleotides line up with TRBD1. The CDR3 extends over 15 amino acids. The germline V gene has CDR1 KGHSH and CDR2 LQKENI. J was trimmed by 7 bases and V by 1 base; bases with no gene match: 7. The sequenced CDR3 bases are TGTGCCAGCTCACCACAAATACAGGGGCGGAATGAG. Its protein product is CASSPQIQGRNE. The CDR3, in full, reads CASSPQIQGRNEQFF.